This entry describes one T cell receptor (beta chain). This entry is derived from a study of blood T cell repertoires in COVID-19. Germline V gene lookup returns CDR1 KGHSH and CDR2 LQKENI. The CDR3 contains 17 residues. Trimming removed 6 bases from V and 4 bases from J; junction bases left unmatched: 12. TCRdb's table, derived via immunoSEQ multiplex PCR, lists solely in-frame clones and lacks some. The table shows over 200,000 clones, with 90% to 95% occurring only once. J is TRBJ2-3 and V is TRBV18; 11 positions agree with TRBD2. The sequence derives from a man aged 55 to 70 with COVID-19, enrolled during active disease. The sample comprised peripheral blood. The CDR3 DNA is TGTGCCAGCTCGCCGCTAACAATTAGCGGGAGGGCAGATACGCAGTATTTT. This encodes CASSPLTISGRADTQYF.